The 3 T cell receptor beta chains below come from one sample, sequenced in a study of cytomegalovirus exposure and HLA in healthy donors. The PCR was carried out with 60 Vbeta primers and 13 Jbeta primers. Clones were sequenced by immunoSEQ multiplex PCR, and TCRdb holds only the in-frame ones, with some missing. The profile covers 150,000 to 180,000 clones, with approximately 77% appearing a single time and over 1.1% taken by the ten largest. Sequencing was performed on PBMCs. These TCRs come from a man younger than 35 in good health and CMV-seronegative.

The rearrangement links TRBV2 to TRBJ2-7; D may be TRBD1 (6 bases). Germline V gene lookup returns CDR1 SNHLY and CDR2 FYNNEI. The CDR3 is 14 residues long. Between the trimmed V and J ends, which lost 9 bases and 0 bases, there was a span of 15 bases. The CDR3 DNA is TGTGCCAGTACTGACAGGTCGAGCTCCTACGAGCAGTACTTC. Protein: CASTDRSSSYEQYF.

The chain carries TRBV5-1 and TRBJ2-5; 16 bases fit TRBD2. This CDR3 has 19 amino acids. The germline V gene encodes CDR1 SGHRS and CDR2 YFSETQ. With 3 bases clipped from V and 0 bases from J, the junction kept 8 bases outside the gene matches. The CDR3: CASSSGLAGGLQYQETQYF. In DNA form, the CDR3 reads TGCGCCAGCAGCTCGGGACTAGCGGGAGGGCTTCAGTACCAAGAGACCCAGTACTTC.

Written as DNA, the CDR3 is TGTGCCAGCAGTGAGAAAAGGACTGGGCGAGGGGAGCAGTTCTTC. It yields the protein CASSEKRTGRGEQFF. V usage is TRBV2 and J usage is TRBJ2-1, with D perhaps matching TRBD2 (5 bases). Germline CDR1 reads SNHLY; CDR2 reads FYNNEI. V lost 3 bases and J lost 10, with 19 bases in between. This CDR3 spans 15 amino acids.